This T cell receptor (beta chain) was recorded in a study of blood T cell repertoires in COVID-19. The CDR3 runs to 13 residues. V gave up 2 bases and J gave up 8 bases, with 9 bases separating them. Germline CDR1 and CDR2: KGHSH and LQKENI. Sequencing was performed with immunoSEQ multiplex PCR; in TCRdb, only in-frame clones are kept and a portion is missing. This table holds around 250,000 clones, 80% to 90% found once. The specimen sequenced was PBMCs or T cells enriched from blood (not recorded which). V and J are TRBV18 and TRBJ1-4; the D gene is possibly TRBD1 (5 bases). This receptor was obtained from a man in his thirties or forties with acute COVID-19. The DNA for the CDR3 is TGTGCCAGCTCACCAAAGGGGCAGGAAAAACTGTTTTTT. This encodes CASSPKGQEKLFF.